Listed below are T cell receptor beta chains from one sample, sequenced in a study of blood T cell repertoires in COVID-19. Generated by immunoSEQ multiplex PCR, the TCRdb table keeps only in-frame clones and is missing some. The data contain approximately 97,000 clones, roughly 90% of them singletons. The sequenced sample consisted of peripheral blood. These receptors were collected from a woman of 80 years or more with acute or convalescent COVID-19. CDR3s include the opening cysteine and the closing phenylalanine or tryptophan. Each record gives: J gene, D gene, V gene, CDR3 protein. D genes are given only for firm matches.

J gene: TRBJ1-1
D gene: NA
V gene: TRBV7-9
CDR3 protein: CASSFLGEEAFF

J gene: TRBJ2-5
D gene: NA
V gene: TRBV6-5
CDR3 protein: CASSTAGTQETQYF

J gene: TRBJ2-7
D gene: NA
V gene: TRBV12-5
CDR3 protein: CASGLEHPWAPPQKTYEQYF

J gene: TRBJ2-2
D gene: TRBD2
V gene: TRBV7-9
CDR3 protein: CASSRGTSGGLNTGELFF

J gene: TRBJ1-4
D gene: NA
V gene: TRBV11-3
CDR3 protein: CASSQAGLEKLFF

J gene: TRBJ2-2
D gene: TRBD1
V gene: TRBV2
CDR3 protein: CASSLDRVGNTGELFF

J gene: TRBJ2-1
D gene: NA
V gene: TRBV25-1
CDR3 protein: CASSERGHTFF

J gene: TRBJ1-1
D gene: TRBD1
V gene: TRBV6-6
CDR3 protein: CASSSGTGARTEAFF

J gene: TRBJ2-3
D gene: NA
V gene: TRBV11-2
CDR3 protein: CASSAVTGPWTDTQYF

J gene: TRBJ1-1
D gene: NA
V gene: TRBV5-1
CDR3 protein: CASSADTNTEAFF

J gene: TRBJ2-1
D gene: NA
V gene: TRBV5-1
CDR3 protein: CASSLGQGMYNEQFF

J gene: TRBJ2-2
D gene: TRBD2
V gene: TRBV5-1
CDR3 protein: CASSLSGGSGELFF

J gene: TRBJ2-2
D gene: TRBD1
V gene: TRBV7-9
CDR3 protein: CASSYQGANTGELFF

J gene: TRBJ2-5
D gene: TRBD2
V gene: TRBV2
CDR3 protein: CASGTMSGGETQYF

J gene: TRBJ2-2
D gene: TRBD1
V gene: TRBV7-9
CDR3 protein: CASSLKGTGGFTGELFF

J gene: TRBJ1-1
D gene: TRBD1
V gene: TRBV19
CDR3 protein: CASSLTGAPTEAFF

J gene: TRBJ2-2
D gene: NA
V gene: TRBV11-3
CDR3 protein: CASSLDRAGELFF

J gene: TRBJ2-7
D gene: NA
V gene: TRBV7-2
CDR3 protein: CASSQSTGYEQYF

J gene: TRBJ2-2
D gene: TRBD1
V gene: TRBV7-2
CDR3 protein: CASSPTGFHSGELFF

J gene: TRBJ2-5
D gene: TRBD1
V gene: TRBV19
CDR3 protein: CASSKGTGGWETQYF

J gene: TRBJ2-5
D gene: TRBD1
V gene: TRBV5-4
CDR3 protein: CASSPATGKETQYF

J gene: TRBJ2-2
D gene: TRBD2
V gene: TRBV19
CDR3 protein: CASSAPGGTGELFF

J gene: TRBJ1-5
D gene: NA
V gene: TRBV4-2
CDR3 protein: CASSPGLLQPQHF

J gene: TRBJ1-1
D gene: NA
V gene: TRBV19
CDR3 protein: CASTHIIRDTEAFF

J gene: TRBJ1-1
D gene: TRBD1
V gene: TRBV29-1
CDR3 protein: CSVEDFGTGWDTEAFF

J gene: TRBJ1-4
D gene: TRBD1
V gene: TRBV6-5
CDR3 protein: CASSYLQTGGKAKLFF

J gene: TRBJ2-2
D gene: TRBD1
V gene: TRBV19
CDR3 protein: CAHQQGAAGELFF

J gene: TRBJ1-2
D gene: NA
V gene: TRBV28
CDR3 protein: CASSTPLGVYGYTF

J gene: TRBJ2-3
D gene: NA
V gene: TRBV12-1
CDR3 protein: CASRQPGLAADTQYF

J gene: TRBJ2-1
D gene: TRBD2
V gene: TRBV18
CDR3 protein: CASSPLASGVEQFF

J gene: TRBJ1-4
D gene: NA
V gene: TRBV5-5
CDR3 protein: CASSPTGRATNEKLFF

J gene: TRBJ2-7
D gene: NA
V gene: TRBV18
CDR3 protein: CASSRGGEQYF

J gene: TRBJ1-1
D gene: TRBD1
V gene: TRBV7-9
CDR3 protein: CASRGQGPPEAFF

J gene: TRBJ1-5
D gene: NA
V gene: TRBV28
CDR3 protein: CASSLVAQPQHF

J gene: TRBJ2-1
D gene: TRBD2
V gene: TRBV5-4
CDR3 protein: CASSLVSGGSYNEQFF

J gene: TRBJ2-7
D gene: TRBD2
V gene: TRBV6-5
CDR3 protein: CASSRTSGVVEQYF

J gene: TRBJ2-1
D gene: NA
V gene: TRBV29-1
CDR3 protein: CSVPASGWDEQFF

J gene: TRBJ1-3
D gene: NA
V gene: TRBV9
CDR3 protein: CASSGWASNSGNTIYF

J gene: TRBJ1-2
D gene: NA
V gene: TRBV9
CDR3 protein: CASSAGGGYTF

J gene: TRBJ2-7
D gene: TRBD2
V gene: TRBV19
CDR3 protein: CASSSPPGGVYEQYF

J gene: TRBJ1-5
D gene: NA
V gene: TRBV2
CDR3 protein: CASSDVVGRTDQPQHF

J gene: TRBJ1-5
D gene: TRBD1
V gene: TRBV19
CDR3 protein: CASRGRTGDGNQPQHF

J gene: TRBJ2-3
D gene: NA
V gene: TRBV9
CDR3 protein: CASSVEKSTDTQYF

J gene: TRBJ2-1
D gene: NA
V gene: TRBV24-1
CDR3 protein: CATSDLSGTYNEQFF

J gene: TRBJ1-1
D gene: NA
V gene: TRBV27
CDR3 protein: CASSTSGTEAFF

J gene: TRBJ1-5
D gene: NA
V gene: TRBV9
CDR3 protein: CASSVRHGRPYNQPQHF

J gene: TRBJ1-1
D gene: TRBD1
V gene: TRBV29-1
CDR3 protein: CSGRTGGTEAFF

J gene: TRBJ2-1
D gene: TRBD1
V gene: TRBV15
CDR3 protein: CATSREDRENEQFF

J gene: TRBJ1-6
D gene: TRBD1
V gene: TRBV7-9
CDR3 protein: CASSPGTGTSPLHF

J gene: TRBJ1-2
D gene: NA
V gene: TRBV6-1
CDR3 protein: CASSEERVGGLTF

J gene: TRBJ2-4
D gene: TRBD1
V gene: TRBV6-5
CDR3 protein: CASSYLPGTENIQYF

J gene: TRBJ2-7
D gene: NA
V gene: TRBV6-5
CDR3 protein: CASSRQPQTDYEQYF

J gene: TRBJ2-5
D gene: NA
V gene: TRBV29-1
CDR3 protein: CSVDAGARETQYF

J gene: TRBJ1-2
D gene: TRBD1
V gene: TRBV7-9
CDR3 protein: CASSVYGTGGAQGYTF

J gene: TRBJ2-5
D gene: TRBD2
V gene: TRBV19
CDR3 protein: CASSVSSGGSETQYF

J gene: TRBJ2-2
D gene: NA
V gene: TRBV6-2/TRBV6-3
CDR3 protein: CASSFLFGELFF

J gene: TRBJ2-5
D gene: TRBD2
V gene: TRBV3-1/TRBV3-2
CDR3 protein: CASSQTSGGETQYF

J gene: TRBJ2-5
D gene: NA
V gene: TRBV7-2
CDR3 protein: CASSLFAYQETQYF